This TCR beta chain was sequenced in a study of blood T cell repertoires in COVID-19 (dated by TCRdb to between 2020 and 2021). Study-level background: Samples covering the acute and convalescent phases of COVID-19 were provided by collaborators in the United States, Italy and Spain. Nearly every sample came with metadata listing a de-identified subject ID, COVID-19 status, age in years and sex. Where HLA class I and class II types were available, the types were taken from metadata supplied by the sample provider, not from assay-based typing. The material from the prospective study consisted of cDNA or gDNA derived from T cells, B-cell-depleted T cells, or PBMCs. The repertoires were released in a freely available public database meant as a resource for research on the immune response to SARS-CoV-2. The dataset comprised deeply sampled blood TCRbeta repertoires from subjects exposed to, actively infected with, or recovered from COVID-19. Samples came from the ongoing ImmuneRACE study (first 160 participants) plus 1,254 subjects from 6 global collaborators.

TCRbeta CDR3 regions were amplified from genomic DNA using the immunoSEQ Assay, a bias-controlled multiplex PCR. The source study handled its data this way. The number of nucleated cells in each sample was estimated by amplification of reference gene primers within the assay. To quantify the absolute abundance of each unique TCRbeta CDR3 rearrangement, sequence reads were collapsed and filtered. For each sample, productive Simpson clonality was calculated as the square root of Simpson's diversity index over productive rearrangements. TCRdb holds this immuneACCESS table with in-frame rearrangements only. Some clones are missing; in checked studies, unresolved V genes explain under half, and the rest has no known cause. That table gives V, J and clone size, and the DNA gave D and trimming. Within this sample are fewer than 350,000 clones, with about 82% of them counted one time only. The ten largest account for approximately 7.6% of the sample.

Study-wide findings and limitations: Clinical and demographic metadata were provided uncurated, with the amount varying by source and participant.

The CDR3 goes from the cysteine to the phenylalanine over 14 residues. The retained sequence is limited to the CDR3, 42 bases, with the frame set at the first base. CDR1 and CDR2 are drawn from the germline V gene (reference sequence): MNHNY, SVGAGI. V trim: 7 bases; J trim: 5 bases; unmatched bases: 8. On this clone itself: Its specific antigen is unknown. No quality values exist for individual bases; no much larger clone is one base distant.

Each collaborating institution followed its own protocols to collect whole blood in K2EDTA tubes. For TCRbeta analysis, collaborators shipped samples in one of three forms: frozen whole blood, isolated PBMCs, or DNA extracted from either of those sample types. The source is a human donor in a cohort sampled during active COVID-19. The chain joins TRBV6-6 to TRBJ2-7, with TRBD2 matching 10 junction bases. Sequencing input: peripheral blood. The CDR3 protein: CASTKTSGLNEQYF. Read as DNA, the sequence is TGTGCCAGCACCAAGACTAGCGGGTTAAACGAGCAGTACTTC.